The 8 T cell receptor beta chains in this list originate from one sample, sequenced in a study of blood T cell repertoires in COVID-19 (TCRdb year 2020). Library generation was performed with the immunoSEQ multiplex PCR assay. TCRdb took this table from immuneACCESS and kept in-frame rearrangements with V and J called. Such tables lack part of the clones; where checked against another copy, unresolved V genes explain under half of the gap, and the rest is unexplained. Across this sample there are over 45,000 clones, with roughly 84% seen only once. 4% to 6% of the sample is held by the ten biggest clonotypes. Sequencing was performed on peripheral blood. These receptors were obtained from a man older than 75 in a cohort sampled during active COVID-19.

This rearrangement joins TRBV6-1 to TRBJ2-4, with 8 bases identical to TRBD2. The trim removed 0 bases at V and 7 bases at J, leaving 2 bases unmatched. This CDR3 has 14 residues. The germline CDR1 and CDR2 sequences are MNHNS and SASEGT. As DNA, the CDR3 is TGTGCCAGCAGTGAAGCGTCGGGAGGGAACATTCAGTACTTC. Translated, it gives CASSEASGGNIQYF.

This sequence joins TRBV6-2 or TRBV6-3 and TRBJ1-1, with D uncertain. This CDR3 region has 14 residues. CDR1 and CDR2 (germline): MNHEY, SVGEGT. Between the trimmed V and J ends, which lost 2 bases and 1 base, there was a span of 8 bases. CDR3 sequence reads: CASSYPERNTEAFF. In DNA form, the CDR3 reads TGTGCCAGCAGTTACCCAGAAAGGAACACTGAAGCTTTCTTT.

CDR3 sequence: CASSFHRGTSGNTIYF. The CDR3 DNA follows: TGTGCCAGCAGCTTCCACAGGGGAACCTCTGGAAACACCATATATTTT. The chain couples TRBV7-8 to TRBJ1-3; 7 nucleotides line up with TRBD1. The CDR3 consists of 16 residues. Germline assignment: CDR1 SGHVS and CDR2 FQNEAQ. V lost 3 bases and J lost 0; bases outside the gene matches: 5.

The table lists this clone with a count of one. V usage is TRBV5-4 and J usage is TRBJ2-3, with 13 bases aligning to TRBD2. V dropped 1 base and J dropped 0; count of bases not matched to a gene: 8. Germline V gene data show CDR1 as SGHNT and CDR2 as YYREEE (reference sequence). The CDR3 contains 19 residues. Here the CDR3 DNA reads TGTGCCAGCAGCTTGATGATACTAGCGGGGGGGCCGAGCACAGATACGCAGTATTTT. It specifies CASSLMILAGGPSTDTQYF.

The chain links TRBV15 to TRBJ1-1; TRBD1 aligns across 9 bases. This CDR3 contains 14 residues. CDR1 LNHNV and CDR2 YYDKDF come from the germline V gene (reference sequence). V lost 6 bases, J lost 0 bases, and 2 bases stayed unmatched. The CDR3 bases are TGTGCCACCAGTTGGGACAGGGTGAACACTGAAGCTTTCTTT. Its translation: CATSWDRVNTEAFF.

The J gene is TRBJ2-1, the V gene TRBV3-1 (or the pseudogene TRBV3-2); tentative D call: TRBD2 (7 bases). With 0 bases removed from V and 4 bases from J, the gap between germline ends came to 13 bases. Germline V gene sequence: CDR1 LGHDT, CDR2 YNNKEL (reference sequence). The CDR3 is 16 amino acids. CDR3 DNA sequence: TGTGCCAGCAGCCAAGATCGGGGGGCGGTGTACAATGAGCAGTTCTTC. This translates into CASSQDRGAVYNEQFF.

This chain uses TRBV10-3 with TRBJ2-3; 10 bases align to TRBD2. Trimming took 9 bases from V and 3 from J; bases not matched to a gene: 9. Germline lookup yields CDR1 ENHRY and CDR2 SYGVKD. The CDR3 covers 15 residues. CDR3 DNA: TGTGCCATGAGAAGCCTAGCGGGAGCTACAGATACGCAGTATTTT. Amino acids: CAMRSLAGATDTQYF.

V is TRBV30 and J is TRBJ2-1, with a tentative D call TRBD2 (6 bases). Trimming pared 2 bases from V and 0 bases from J, leaving 11 bases between. CDR1 and CDR2 from the germline V gene are GTSNPN and SVGIG (reference sequence). This CDR3 comprises 15 residues. This chain's CDR3 is CAWSQGLLSYNEQFF. The CDR3 DNA reads TGTGCCTGGAGTCAGGGACTTCTCTCCTACAATGAGCAGTTCTTC. Based on the CDR3 plus reference TRBV30 and TRBJ2-1, the full variable domain is SQTIHQWPATLVQPVGSPLSLECTVEGTSNPNLYWYRQAAGRGLQLLFYSVGIGQISSEVPQNLSASRPQDRQFILSSKKLLLSDSGFYLCAWSQGLLSYNEQFFGPGTRLTVL.